This T cell receptor beta chain originates from a study of blood T cell repertoires in COVID-19. Assay: immunoSEQ multiplex PCR; the TCRdb copy retains only in-frame clones and omits some. The sample contains under 350,000 clones, more than 85% of which appear only once. CDR3 length equals 16 residues. Trimming removed 2 bases from V and 2 bases from J, with 15 bases in between. Germline assignment: CDR1 KGHSH and CDR2 LQKENI. The chain combines TRBV18 with TRBJ1-1; D remains unclear. The sequence came from a man aged 40-49 years with acute or convalescent COVID-19. The sequenced material came from peripheral blood. CDR3 DNA sequence: TGTGCCAGCTCACCATCTATCGGCAGCGTTAACACTGAAGCTTTCTTT. Its translation: CASSPSIGSVNTEAFF. Filled out from reference TRBV18 and TRBJ1-1, the complete variable domain reads NAGVMQNPRHLVRRRGQEARLRCSPMKGHSHVYWYRQLPEEGLKFMVYLQKENIIDESGMPKERFSAEFPKEGPSILRIQQVVRGDSAAYFCASSPSIGSVNTEAFFGQGTRLTVV.